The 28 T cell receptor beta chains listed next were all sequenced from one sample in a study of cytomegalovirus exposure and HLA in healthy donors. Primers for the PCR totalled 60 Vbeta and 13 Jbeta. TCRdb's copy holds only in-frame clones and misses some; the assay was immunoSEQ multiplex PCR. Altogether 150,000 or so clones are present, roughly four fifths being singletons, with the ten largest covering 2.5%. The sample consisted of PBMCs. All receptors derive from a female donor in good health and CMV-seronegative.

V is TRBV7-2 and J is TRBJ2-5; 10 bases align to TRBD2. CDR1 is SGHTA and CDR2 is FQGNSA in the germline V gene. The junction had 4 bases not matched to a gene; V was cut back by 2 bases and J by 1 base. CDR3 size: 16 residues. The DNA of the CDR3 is TGTGCCAGCAGCTTATACTGGACTAGCGGCCAAGAGACCCAGTACTTC. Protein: CASSLYWTSGQETQYF. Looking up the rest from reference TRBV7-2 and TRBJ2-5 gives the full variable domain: GAGVSQSPSNKVTEKGKDVELRCDPISGHTALYWYRQSLGQGLEFLIYFQGNSAPDKSGLPSDRFSAERTGGSVSTLTIQRTQQEDSAVYLCASSLYWTSGQETQYFGPGTRLLVL.

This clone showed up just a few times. For the CDR3, the DNA is TGTGCCAGCAGCTTAGCGTCCAGCGGGCCTGCCACAGATACGCAGTATTTT. Translation gives CASSLASSGPATDTQYF. The chain uses TRBV7-8 and TRBJ2-3; D is perhaps TRBD2 (6 bases). Germline CDR1 SGHVS, CDR2 FQNEAQ. This CDR3 contains 17 residues. Trimming removed 0 bases at V and 2 bases at J, with 15 bases between.

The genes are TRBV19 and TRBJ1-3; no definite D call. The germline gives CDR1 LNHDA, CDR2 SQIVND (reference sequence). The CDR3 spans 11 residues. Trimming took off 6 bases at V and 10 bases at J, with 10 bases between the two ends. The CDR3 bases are TGTGCCAGTAGGCTCGGCGGGACCATATATTTT. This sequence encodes CASRLGGTIYF.

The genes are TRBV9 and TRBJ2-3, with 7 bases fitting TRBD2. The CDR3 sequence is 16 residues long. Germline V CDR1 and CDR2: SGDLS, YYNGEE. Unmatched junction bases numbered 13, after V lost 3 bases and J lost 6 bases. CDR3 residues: CASSALGGTIGDTQYF. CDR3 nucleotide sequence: TGTGCCAGCAGCGCGCTCGGGGGGACTATTGGTGATACGCAGTATTTT.

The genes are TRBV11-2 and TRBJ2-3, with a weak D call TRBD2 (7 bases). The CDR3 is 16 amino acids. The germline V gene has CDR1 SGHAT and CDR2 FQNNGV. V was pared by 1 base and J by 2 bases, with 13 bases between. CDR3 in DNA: TGTGCCAGCAGCTTAGGAGGAGGGGGGGACACAGATACGCAGTATTTT. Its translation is CASSLGGGGDTDTQYF.

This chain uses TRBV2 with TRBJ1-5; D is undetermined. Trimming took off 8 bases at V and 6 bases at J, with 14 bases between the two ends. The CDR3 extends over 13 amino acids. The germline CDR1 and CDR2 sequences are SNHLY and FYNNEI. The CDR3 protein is CASASPGRQPQHF. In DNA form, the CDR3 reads TGTGCCAGCGCGAGCCCTGGGCGTCAGCCCCAGCATTTT.

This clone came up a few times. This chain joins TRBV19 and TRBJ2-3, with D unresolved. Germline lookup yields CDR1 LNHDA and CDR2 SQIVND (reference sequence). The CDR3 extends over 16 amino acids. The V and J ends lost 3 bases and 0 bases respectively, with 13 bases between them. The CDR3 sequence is CASSIGNRASTDTQYF. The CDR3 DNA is TGTGCCAGTAGTATTGGCAACCGTGCTAGCACAGATACGCAGTATTTT.

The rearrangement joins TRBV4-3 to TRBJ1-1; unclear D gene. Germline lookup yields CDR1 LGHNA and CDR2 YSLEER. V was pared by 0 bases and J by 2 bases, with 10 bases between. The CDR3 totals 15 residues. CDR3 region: CASSQELAPNTEAFF. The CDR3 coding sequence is TGCGCCAGCAGCCAAGAATTAGCTCCTAACACTGAAGCTTTCTTT.

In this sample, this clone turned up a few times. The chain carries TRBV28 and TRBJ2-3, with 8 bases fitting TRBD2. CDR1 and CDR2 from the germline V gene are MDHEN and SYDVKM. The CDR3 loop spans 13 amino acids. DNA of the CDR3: TGTACAGCGGGAGCTACTAGCACAGATACGCAGTATTTT. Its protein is CTAGATSTDTQYF.

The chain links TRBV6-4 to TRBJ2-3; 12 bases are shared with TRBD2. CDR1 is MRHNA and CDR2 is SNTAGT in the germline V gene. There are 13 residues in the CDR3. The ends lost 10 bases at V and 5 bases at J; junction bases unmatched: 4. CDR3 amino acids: CATPGLAGDTQYF. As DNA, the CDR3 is TGTGCCACCCCGGGACTAGCGGGAGATACGCAGTATTTT.

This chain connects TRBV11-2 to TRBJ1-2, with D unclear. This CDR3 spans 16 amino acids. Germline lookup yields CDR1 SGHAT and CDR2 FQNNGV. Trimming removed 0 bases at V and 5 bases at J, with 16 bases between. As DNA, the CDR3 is TGTGCCAGCAGCTTAGATGTGCGCGGGGTGAAGTATGGCTACACCTTC. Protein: CASSLDVRGVKYGYTF.

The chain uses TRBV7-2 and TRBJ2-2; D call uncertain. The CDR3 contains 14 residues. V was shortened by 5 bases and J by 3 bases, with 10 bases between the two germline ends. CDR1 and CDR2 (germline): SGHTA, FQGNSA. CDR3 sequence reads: CASSLGSHTGELFF. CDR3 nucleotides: TGTGCCAGCAGCCTCGGGTCTCACACCGGGGAGCTGTTTTTT. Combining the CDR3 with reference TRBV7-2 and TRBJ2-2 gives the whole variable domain GAGVSQSPSNKVTEKGKDVELRCDPISGHTALYWYRQSLGQGLEFLIYFQGNSAPDKSGLPSDRFSAERTGGSVSTLTIQRTQQEDSAVYLCASSLGSHTGELFFGEGSRLTVL.

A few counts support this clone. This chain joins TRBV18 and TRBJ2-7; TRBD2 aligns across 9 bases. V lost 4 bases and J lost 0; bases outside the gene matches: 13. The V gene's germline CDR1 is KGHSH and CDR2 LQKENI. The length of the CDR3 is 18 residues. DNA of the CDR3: TGTGCCAGCTCACGACAGACAGGGAGCGGGGGGAGCTCCTACGAGCAGTACTTC. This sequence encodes CASSRQTGSGGSSYEQYF.

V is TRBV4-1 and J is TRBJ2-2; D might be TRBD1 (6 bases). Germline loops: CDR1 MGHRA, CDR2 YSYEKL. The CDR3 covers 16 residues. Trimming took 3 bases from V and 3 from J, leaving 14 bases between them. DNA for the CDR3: TGCGCCAGCAGCCACCGCCGGGACACCGACACCGGGGAGCTGTTTTTT. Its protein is CASSHRRDTDTGELFF.

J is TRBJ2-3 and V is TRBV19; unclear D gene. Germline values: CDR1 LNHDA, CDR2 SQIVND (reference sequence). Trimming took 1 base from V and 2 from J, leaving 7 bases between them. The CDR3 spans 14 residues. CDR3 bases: TGTGCCAGTAGTATAGGACTGTACACAGATACGCAGTATTTT. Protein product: CASSIGLYTDTQYF.

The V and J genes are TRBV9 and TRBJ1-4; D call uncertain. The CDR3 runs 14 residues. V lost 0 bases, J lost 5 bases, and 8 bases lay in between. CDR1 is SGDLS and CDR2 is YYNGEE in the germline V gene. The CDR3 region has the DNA TGTGCCAGCAGCGTAGCTCCTATGAATGAAAAACTGTTTTTT. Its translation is CASSVAPMNEKLFF.

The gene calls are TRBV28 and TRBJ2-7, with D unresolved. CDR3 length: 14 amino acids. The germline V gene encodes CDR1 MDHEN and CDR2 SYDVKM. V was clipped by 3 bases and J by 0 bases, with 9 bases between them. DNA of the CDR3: TGTGCCAGCAGTTTGTGGGCCAGCTCCTACGAGCAGTACTTC. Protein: CASSLWASSYEQYF.

The CDR3 spells CASSPSYSSPLHF. CDR3 bases: TGTGCCAGCAGCCCTTCCTACAGTTCACCCCTCCACTTT. The genes are TRBV7-2 and TRBJ1-6; no clear D. V was pared by 5 bases and J by 9 bases, with 11 bases between. The CDR3 extends over 13 amino acids. Germline CDR1 and CDR2: SGHTA and FQGNSA.

The CDR3 protein is CASSEVQASSGNTIYF. CDR3 nucleotide sequence: TGTGCCAGCAGTGAAGTACAGGCGAGCTCTGGAAACACCATATATTTT. The J gene is TRBJ1-3, the V gene TRBV6-1; a possible D gene is TRBD1 (5 bases). Germline loops: CDR1 MNHNS, CDR2 SASEGT. There are 16 residues in the CDR3. Trimming took 1 base from V and 0 from J, leaving 10 bases between them.

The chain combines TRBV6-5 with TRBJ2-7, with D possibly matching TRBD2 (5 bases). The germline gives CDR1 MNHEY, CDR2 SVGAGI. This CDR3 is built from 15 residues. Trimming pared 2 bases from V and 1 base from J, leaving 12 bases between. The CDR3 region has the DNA TGTGCCAGCAGTTACGGGCCTGAGGGTTCCTACGAGCAGTACTTC. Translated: CASSYGPEGSYEQYF.

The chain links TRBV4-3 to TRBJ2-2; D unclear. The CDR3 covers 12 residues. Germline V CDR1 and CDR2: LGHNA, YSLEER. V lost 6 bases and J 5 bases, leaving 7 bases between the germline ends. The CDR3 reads CASSRLTGELFF. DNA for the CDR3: TGCGCCAGCAGTCGTTTGACCGGGGAGCTGTTTTTT.

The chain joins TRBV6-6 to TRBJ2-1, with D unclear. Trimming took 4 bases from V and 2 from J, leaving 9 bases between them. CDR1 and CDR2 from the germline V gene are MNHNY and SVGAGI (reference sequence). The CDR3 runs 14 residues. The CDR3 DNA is TGTGCCAGCAGTTCCCTAGTTCCCTACAATGAGCAGTTCTTC. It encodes CASSSLVPYNEQFF.

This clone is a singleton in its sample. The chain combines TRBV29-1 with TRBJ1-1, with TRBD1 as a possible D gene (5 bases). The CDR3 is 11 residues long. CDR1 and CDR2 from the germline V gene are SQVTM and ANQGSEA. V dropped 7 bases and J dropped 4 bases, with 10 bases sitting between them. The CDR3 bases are TGCAGCGGCGGGGACGGCACTGAAGCTTTCTTT. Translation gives CSGGDGTEAFF. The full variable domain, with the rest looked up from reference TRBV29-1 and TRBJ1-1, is SAVISQKPSRDICQRGTSLTIQCQVDSQVTMMFWYRQQPGQSLTLIATANQGSEATYESGFVIDKFPISRPNLTFSTLTVSNMSPEDSSIYLCSGGDGTEAFFGQGTRLTVV.

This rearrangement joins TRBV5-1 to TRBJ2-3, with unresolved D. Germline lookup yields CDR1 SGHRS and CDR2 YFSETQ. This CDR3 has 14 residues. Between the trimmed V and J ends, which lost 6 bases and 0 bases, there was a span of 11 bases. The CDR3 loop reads CASNEQASTDTQYF. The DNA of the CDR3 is TGCGCCAGCAACGAGCAGGCGAGCACAGATACGCAGTATTTT.

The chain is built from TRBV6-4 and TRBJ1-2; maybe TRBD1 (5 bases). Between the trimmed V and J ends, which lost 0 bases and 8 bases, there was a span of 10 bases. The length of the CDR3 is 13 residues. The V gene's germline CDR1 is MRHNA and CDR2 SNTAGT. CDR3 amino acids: CASSDSGVEGYTF. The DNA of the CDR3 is TGTGCCAGCAGTGACTCAGGGGTGGAGGGCTACACCTTC.

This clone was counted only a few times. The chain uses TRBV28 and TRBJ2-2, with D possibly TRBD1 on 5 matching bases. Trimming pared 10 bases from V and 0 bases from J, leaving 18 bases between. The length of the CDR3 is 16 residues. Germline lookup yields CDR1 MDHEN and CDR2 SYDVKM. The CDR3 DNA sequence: TGTGCCACCTTGGGGCCGGGCGTCGCGAACACCGGGGAGCTGTTTTTT. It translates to CATLGPGVANTGELFF. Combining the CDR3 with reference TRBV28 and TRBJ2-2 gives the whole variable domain DVKVTQSSRYLVKRTGEKVFLECVQDMDHENMFWYRQDPGLGLRLIYFSYDVKMKEKGDIPEGYSVSREKKERFSLILESASTNQTSMYLCATLGPGVANTGELFFGEGSRLTVL.

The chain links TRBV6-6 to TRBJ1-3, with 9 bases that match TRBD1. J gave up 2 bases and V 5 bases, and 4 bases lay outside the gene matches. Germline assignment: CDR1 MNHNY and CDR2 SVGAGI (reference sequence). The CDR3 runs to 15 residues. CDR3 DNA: TGTGCCAGCAGTAGGGACAGGGAGGCTGGAAACACCATATATTTT. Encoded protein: CASSRDREAGNTIYF.

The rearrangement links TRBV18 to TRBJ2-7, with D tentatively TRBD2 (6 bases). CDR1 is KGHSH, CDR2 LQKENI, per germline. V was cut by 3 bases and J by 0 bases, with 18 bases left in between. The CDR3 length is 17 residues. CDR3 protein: CASSPDKGLLSSYEQYF. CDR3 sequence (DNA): TGTGCCAGCTCACCTGACAAGGGACTCCTAAGCTCCTACGAGCAGTACTTC.